This T cell receptor (beta chain) was observed in a study of cytomegalovirus exposure and HLA in healthy donors. Study observations and caveats: Reportedly, cytomegalovirus status was diagnosed with high sensitivity and specificity. Many donors shared some public TCRs, even though most TCR sequences were rare. Among TCR beta chains, those listed as cytomegalovirus-associated numbered over 150.

It was the roughly 110-subject validation cohort, separate from the roughly 700-subject first cohort, to which the donors belonged. Assay: immunoSEQ multiplex PCR; the TCRdb copy retains only in-frame clones and omits some. Here the sample spans some 98,000 clones, roughly 90% being singletons. A note on this clone: Its antigen is not identified.

The sequenced sample was PBMCs. The receptor was isolated from a young man in good health and CMV-seropositive.

The CDR3 protein is CASSTRQGYQPQHF. The CDR3 DNA is TGTGCCAGCAGTACAAGACAGGGGTATCAGCCCCAGCATTTT. This chain uses TRBV6-5 with TRBJ1-5; 8 bases map to TRBD1. The CDR3 sequence is 14 residues long. Looked up from germline, CDR1 is MNHEY and CDR2 is SVGAGI. J gave up 5 bases and V 5 bases, and 5 bases lay outside the gene matches.